This entry describes one T cell receptor beta chain. This clone's antigen is unknown. Base qualities are not provided; no much larger clone lies one nucleotide away. The data derive from a study of cytomegalovirus exposure and HLA in healthy donors listed by TCRdb under 2017. Background on the whole study: In an earlier analysis of some 610 of the donors, approximately 300 Gb of sequence data and 117 million unique TCR beta sequences from roughly 190 million T cells were reported. The T cell repertoires of 666 subjects were profiled by immunosequencing and related to cytomegalovirus serostatus. An early release that covered fewer than 800 HLA-typed donors contained around 300 gigabases of sequencing data and approximately 85 million unique TCR sequences. Genome-wide SNP genotypes for about 55% of the roughly 670 donors were used in a later genetic analysis, which treated that subset as a discovery cohort. The study was designed to test whether signatures of past pathogen exposure could be identified by cataloging public T cell receptors. Donor age, sex, ethnicity and CMV serostatus were compiled alongside the repertoire data. A later analysis re-examined previously published TCR beta repertoires from more than 600 donors and added high-resolution HLA genotyping to investigate patterns of TCR occurrence. Every discovery cohort repertoire had been produced on one sequencing platform. Along with the roughly 710-subject first cohort, a separate validation cohort of over a hundred different subjects was used. Rather than drawing on any new phenotypic data, the later analysis identified candidate immune exposures from TCR beta sequences and the way those sequences occurred across donors. In an earlier analysis of about 590 of the donors, high-throughput TCR beta sequencing was used to judge whether each TCR beta V gene segment behaved as functional or pseudogenic. Typing coverage differed by locus: A, B, C, DRB1 and DQB1 were typed in about 629-640 donors, DQA1 in 522, DPA1 in around 600, and DPB1 in 450 to 480. Among the roughly 390 genotyped donors, around 81% belonged to the genetic ancestry cluster associated with self-reported Caucasian donors. The study combined high-throughput TCR immunosequencing, statistical association of individual TCRs with disease status, and machine learning to predict cytomegalovirus infection status. Across some 400 genotyped donors of the cohort, an average of approximately 220,000 unique TCR beta nucleotide sequences per donor were sequenced, and about a sixth of those sequences were non-productive. HLA typing included class I and class II loci at four-digit resolution. Roughly five DR-DQ haplotypes were handled as single units for association and clustering because linkage in the cohort was strong.

In total, around 600 healthy bone marrow donors made up the cohort. All cohort members were sampled while nominally healthy, although unrecorded immune exposures were likely present. The donor tested CMV seronegative and was one of the 352 seronegative cohort members. Each donor provided a peripheral blood sample, and peripheral blood mononuclear cells were used for TCR beta sequencing. Genomic DNA extraction from the blood cell samples was performed with the Qiagen DNeasy Blood Extraction Kit. Paper-wide results and their limitations: A later analysis found that HLA-associated TCR beta chains were more clonally expanded and had lower generation probabilities than equally common non-associated chains. Immune exposure information for the cohort was limited to CMV serostatus. According to a later analysis, TCR association rates differed among HLA loci, with DRB1 alleles showing the most associated TCRs and HLA-C alleles showing the fewest. Linkage disequilibrium might explain the correlated functional status among segregating V segments, but an unknown experimental factor could not be excluded. In a later genetic analysis, a missense DCLRE1C variant was associated with V-gene and J-gene trimming of TCR beta chains, and the association was replicated in an independent cohort. Because counts were too low, about 18 rarely observed V segments, including chromosome 9 orphons, were excluded from the earlier analysis of under 650 of the donors. According to a later analysis, parvovirus B19, influenza, CMV and Epstein-Barr virus appeared linked to several top co-occurrence clusters. In both the original and validation cohorts, the classifier was reported to diagnose cytomegalovirus status with high specificity and sensitivity. Because HLA typing was unavailable for some donors at each locus, only the typed subset was used in association tests. Compared with the roughly 720-donor mean, donors in an Asian-associated ancestry cluster had fewer N-insertions in productive TCRs, according to a later genetic analysis. A cluster of highly shared sequence variants was judged likely to represent a technical artifact of the sequencing pipeline. A few of the identified cytomegalovirus-associated TCR beta chains were confirmed in vitro to be specific for cytomegalovirus antigens. Presence/absence analyses assumed roughly uniform sequencing depth across donors, an assumption that may not hold. In this cohort, only TCR beta chains were sequenced, and detectable features were limited by the absence of alpha or paired-chain data. An earlier analysis of some 560 of the donors showed that most TCR beta V segments appeared in productive rearrangements either about 87% or about 30% of the time, which broadly matched IMGT annotations. Across donors, most TCR sequences were observed very rarely, whereas some public TCRs were present in many individuals. Specific HLA alleles were associated with around 18,000 TCR beta sequences at a false discovery rate of 0.05 in a later analysis. The authors suggested that the approach could potentially be generalized to other disease states and immunological phenotypes. Most CMV-associated TCR beta chains appeared to be HLA-restricted in a later analysis, and the HLA associations seemed to be driven largely by CMV exposure. Assigning TCR associations to individual alleles was difficult when HLA alleles, especially DR and DQ, strongly co-occurred. A further reported finding was that TCR beta sequences accurately predicted the HLA-A and HLA-B alleles for most subjects in the first cohort. The study gave a list of over 150 TCR beta chains associated with cytomegalovirus.

Receptors were amplified or captured by the immunoSEQ multiplex PCR assay. For the multiplex PCR, a mixture combining 60 forward primers for TCR Vbeta segments and 13 reverse primers for TCR Jbeta segments was used. The CDR3 region of rearranged TCR beta genes was amplified from genomic DNA by a multiplex PCR assay. Amplified TCR beta libraries were sequenced as 87-base-pair reads on the Illumina HiSeq System. The published analysis was carried out like this. A later analysis tallied about 77 million unique TCR beta chains across the 650 to 750 repertoires, and approximately 12 million of those chains were shared by two or more donors. Raw reads were error-corrected and collapsed into unique sequences with a nearest-neighbor algorithm that merged closely related sequences to remove PCR and sequencing errors. To assign V, D and J gene segments, CDR3 sequences were aligned to IMGT reference sequences. For a sequence to be retained, a match of at least six nucleotides was required to both a V gene segment and a J gene segment. A rearrangement was called productive if the CDR3 had no stop codons and remained in frame with V and J, and every other rearrangement was called non-productive. Following IMGT convention, CDR3 was defined as the stretch from the second conserved V-encoded cysteine to the conserved J-encoded phenylalanine. The earlier analysis of about 620 of the donors excluded sequences that lacked an unambiguous match to a single V gene segment. An earlier analysis of roughly 590 of the donors called V segments functional above 56.7% productive rearrangements and segregating when the between-donor standard deviation exceeded 5%. To diagnose cytomegalovirus status from the catalog of TCR beta chain sequences, a statistical classification framework was built. A later analysis assigned V and J genes by comparing TCR nucleotide sequences with IMGT/GENE-DB human TR gene sequences. Using the TCRdist pipeline, a later analysis assigned CDR3 sequences along with most-parsimonious VDJ recombination scenarios. In a later analysis, each TCR beta chain was defined by its CDR3 amino acid sequence together with its V-gene family, and reads without a unique V-gene family were excluded. To address suspected cross-contamination and a sequencing artifact, a later analysis removed 450 to 700 highly shared, low-generation-probability nucleotide sequences. For each public chain, a later analysis derived a clonal expansion index from normalized ranks of inferred template counts within each repertoire. In a later analysis, generation probabilities were computed with a VDJ recombination model fitted to out-of-frame rearrangements, and the resulting probabilities were checked against IGoR. In a later analysis, TCR-TCR, TCR-HLA and TCR-CMV co-occurrence was scored with hypergeometric tests, and a repertoire-size bias correction was applied to TCR pairs. False discovery rates were estimated in a later analysis by permuting HLA or CMV assignments 20 times. In a later analysis, co-occurring TCRs were grouped using DBSCAN, and TCRdist sequence similarity was added for clustering within HLA-allele-positive subsets. Co-occurrence clustering excluded repertoires with fewer than 30,000 or more than 120,000 public chains, plus five with anomalous nucleotide sharing. Sourced from immuneACCESS, this table was stored by TCRdb with only in-frame sequences that have V and J called. A share of the clones is absent; for the studies checked, an unresolved V gene accounts for under half, and the remainder has no known explanation. D and trimming were read from the DNA, whereas the V and J calls and clone size are those reported in that table. Across this sample there are around 90,000 clones, with around 80% seen only once. The top ten constitute 7.3% of the sample.

Sequencing used PBMCs. This sequence originates from a man aged 25-45 years in good health and CMV-seronegative.

CDR3 protein: CASSSTSGSTYEQYF. The nucleotide sequence reads TGTGCCAGCAGCTCCACTAGCGGGAGCACCTACGAGCAGTACTTC. Recombination connected TRBV7-2 to TRBJ2-7; 11 central bases correspond to TRBD2. The germline V gene sets CDR1 to SGHTA and CDR2 to FQGNSA. V loses 4 bases at its end and J loses 2 bases; junction bases beyond the gene matches: 4. The CDR3 goes from the cysteine to the phenylalanine over 15 residues. The read is trimmed to its CDR3 DNA, 45 bases read in frame from base 1.